This passage covers 17 T cell receptor beta chains from one sample sequenced in a study of shared clonotypes between healthy human individuals. Assay: immunoSEQ multiplex PCR; the TCRdb copy retains only in-frame clones and omits some. The sample consists of some 1.5 million clones, more than 95% of them appearing once. Sequencing used naive CD4+ T cells sorted from blood. Noted subset: CD45RA+ positively selected. The receptors were sampled from a man aged 30 to 39 in good health.

On this clone: This specimen includes other DNA sequences encoding the same CDR3. This chain connects TRBV6-5 to TRBJ1-1, with D tentatively TRBD1 (5 bases). CDR3 length: 14 residues. The V and J ends lost 4 bases and 0 bases respectively, with 9 bases between them. Germline assignment: CDR1 MNHEY and CDR2 SVGAGI. The CDR3: CASSLGRLNTEAFF. The CDR3 DNA sequence: TGTGCCAGCAGTTTGGGACGGTTGAACACTGAAGCTTTCTTT.

The chain links TRBV10-3 to TRBJ1-4; D not certain. CDR3 size: 12 residues. The V gene's germline CDR1 is ENHRY and CDR2 SYGVKD. V lost 10 bases and J 8 bases, leaving 14 bases between the germline ends. This chain's CDR3 is CASKGSREKLFF. The CDR3 DNA is TGTGCCAGCAAGGGCAGCCGGGAAAAACTGTTTTTT.

The chain carries TRBV6-6 and TRBJ1-5, with D hard to call. V was clipped by 7 bases and J by 0 bases, with 10 bases between them. Germline CDR1 is MNHNY and CDR2 is SVGAGI (reference sequence). CDR3 size: 14 residues. CDR3 amino acids: CASMDPYSNQPQHF. CDR3 nucleotides: TGTGCCAGCATGGACCCATATAGCAATCAGCCCCAGCATTTT.

The gene calls are TRBV19 and TRBJ2-7, with TRBD1 matching over 7 bases. The CDR3 is 14 amino acids. Per germline, CDR1 LNHDA and CDR2 SQIVND (reference sequence). Unmatched junction bases numbered 8, after V lost 7 bases and J lost 2 bases. Here the CDR3 reads CASIGTEKPYEQYF. As DNA, the CDR3 is TGTGCCAGTATCGGGACAGAAAAACCCTACGAGCAGTACTTC.

The chain uses TRBV19 and TRBJ1-5; 8 bases fit TRBD1. Germline trimming cut 5 bases from V and 5 bases from J; bases unmatched to any gene: 2. The CDR3 contains 13 residues. The germline gives CDR1 LNHDA, CDR2 SQIVND (reference sequence). This chain's CDR3 is CASSADRDQPQHF. The CDR3 DNA reads as TGTGCCAGTAGTGCGGACAGGGATCAGCCCCAGCATTTT.

The chain is built from TRBV15 and TRBJ2-5, with TRBD2 matching 8 bases. V was pared by 0 bases and J by 5 bases, with 5 bases of the junction left unmatched. CDR1 and CDR2 (germline): LNHNV, YYDKDF (reference sequence). The CDR3 totals 15 residues. CDR3 in amino acids: CATSRDSGGLETQYF. The DNA for the CDR3 is TGTGCCACCAGCAGAGATTCGGGGGGGCTGGAGACCCAGTACTTC.

J is TRBJ2-7 and V is TRBV5-8, with TRBD2 matching 7 bases. Germline CDR1 is SGHTS and CDR2 is YDEGEE. The CDR3 runs 19 residues. V dropped 2 bases and J dropped 2; count of bases not matched to a gene: 19. The CDR3 nucleotides read TGTGCCAGCAGCTTCCGAGGGTGGTTTACGGGAGGAGGGGCCTACGAGCAGTACTTC. Translation: CASSFRGWFTGGGAYEQYF.

This chain uses TRBV2 with TRBJ1-1; tentatively, D is TRBD1 (6 bases). Germline V gives CDR1 SNHLY, CDR2 FYNNEI. V lost 6 bases and J 1 base, leaving 12 bases between the germline ends. The length of the CDR3 is 14 residues. The CDR3 nucleotides read TGTGCCAGCAGGGACCCGGGACAGAACACTGAAGCTTTCTTT. Its protein product is CASRDPGQNTEAFF.

The chain links TRBV7-8 to TRBJ2-1; 13 positions agree with TRBD2. V trimming: 3 bases; J trimming: 6 bases; junction bases outside the gene matches: 11. From germline, CDR1 is SGHVS and CDR2 FQNEAQ. CDR3 length: 18 residues. Written as DNA, the CDR3 is TGTGCCAGCAGCTTCCCGCCCTGGACTAGCGGGAGAGGCAATGAGCAGTTCTTC. This codes for CASSFPPWTSGRGNEQFF.

The chain joins TRBV27 to TRBJ2-3, with 8 positions matching TRBD1. Unmatched junction bases numbered 10, after V lost 7 bases and J lost 4 bases. This CDR3 is 15 amino acids long. CDR1 MNHEY and CDR2 SMNVEV come from the germline V gene (reference sequence). The CDR3 is CASKDLQGASDTQYF. The CDR3 DNA is TGTGCCAGCAAGGACCTCCAGGGGGCCTCAGATACGCAGTATTTT.

This clone was observed a single time. The V call is TRBV5-1, the J call TRBJ2-3; D gene unclear. The CDR3 spans 15 residues. V shed 0 bases and J shed 0 bases, with 8 bases lying between them. Germline lookup yields CDR1 SGHRS and CDR2 YFSETQ. CDR3 region: CASSLAYQSTDTQYF. The DNA for the CDR3 is TGCGCCAGCAGCTTGGCCTATCAGAGCACAGATACGCAGTATTTT.

This clone was found once. V usage is TRBV5-1 and J usage is TRBJ2-4, with D possibly TRBD1 on 6 matching bases. Trimming stripped 0 bases from V and 0 bases from J, with 13 bases between. CDR3 length: 17 amino acids. Germline V gene data show CDR1 as SGHRS and CDR2 as YFSETQ. DNA for the CDR3: TGCGCCAGCAGCTTGGTCCCCTACAGGGAAGCCAAAAACATTCAGTACTTC. Translation: CASSLVPYREAKNIQYF.

The chain links TRBV5-1 to TRBJ2-7, with 7 positions matching TRBD2. The CDR3 runs 14 residues. The V and J ends lost 4 bases and 4 bases, in that order; junction bases with no gene match: 8. CDR1 and CDR2 (germline): SGHRS, YFSETQ. DNA of the CDR3: TGCGCCAGCAGCCCCCGGGACTACCATTACGAGCAGTACTTC. Its translation: CASSPRDYHYEQYF. Supplemented by reference TRBV5-1 and TRBJ2-7, the full variable domain reads KAGVTQTPRYLIKTRGQQVTLSCSPISGHRSVSWYQQTPGQGLQFLFEYFSETQRNKGNFPGRFSGRQFSNSRSEMNVSTLELGDSALYLCASSPRDYHYEQYFGPGTRLTVT.

The V call is TRBV4-1, the J call TRBJ1-2, with D maybe TRBD1 (5 bases). The CDR3 covers 13 residues. V was pared by 5 bases and J by 8 bases, with 15 bases between. Per the germline V gene, CDR1 is MGHRA and CDR2 is YSYEKL. The CDR3 sequence is CASSFGTAGGYTF. The CDR3, as DNA: TGCGCCAGCAGCTTCGGGACGGCGGGGGGCTACACCTTC.

The genes are TRBV5-1 and TRBJ2-6, with a weak D call TRBD1 (5 bases). The ends were cut back, 0 bases at V and 0 bases at J, with 13 bases in the middle. CDR3 length: 18 amino acids. Germline V lookup: CDR1 SGHRS, CDR2 YFSETQ. The CDR3 region is CASSLVGRAHSGANVLTF. DNA of the CDR3: TGCGCCAGCAGCTTGGTCGGCAGGGCACACTCTGGGGCCAACGTCCTGACTTTC.

The chain employs TRBV28 and TRBJ1-5, with a possible D match to TRBD1 (6 bases). There are 15 residues in the CDR3. The V gene's germline CDR1 is MDHEN and CDR2 SYDVKM. V was cut by 3 bases and J by 2 bases, with 11 bases left in between. This chain's CDR3 is CASSFLKGGNQPQHF. The CDR3 coding sequence is TGTGCCAGCAGTTTTCTAAAGGGGGGCAATCAGCCCCAGCATTTT.

This clone was counted a single time. The chain is built from TRBV27 and TRBJ2-7, with a possible D match to TRBD1 (5 bases). From germline, CDR1 is MNHEY and CDR2 SMNVEV (reference sequence). The CDR3 contains 15 residues. The ends were cut back, 1 base at V and 6 bases at J, with 16 bases in the middle. The CDR3 loop reads CASSLFPDGQGEQYF. The CDR3 coding sequence is TGTGCCAGCAGTTTATTCCCGGACGGGCAGGGCGAGCAGTACTTC.